This T cell receptor (beta chain) was sequenced in a study of neurological immune-mediated disorders. V lost 5 bases, J lost 1 base, and 11 bases lay in between. The CDR3 runs to 15 residues. This clonotype was counted at least ten times. TCRdb called the 5' RACE reads again in MiXCR, with one record for every CDR3 protein. Of roughly 25,000 distinct CDR3 sequences in the sample, over 2% were seen once. The chain uses TRBV12-3 or TRBV12-4 and TRBJ2-2; D is possibly TRBD1 or TRBD2 (6 bases each). This TCR came from a woman aged 50 to 60 with multiple sclerosis. The sample consisted of PBMCs. The CDR3 spells CASSQGGRNTGELFF. The CDR3 nucleotides read TGTGCCAGCAGTCAAGGGGGGCGGAACACCGGGGAGCTGTTTTTT.